This T cell receptor beta chain was sequenced during a study of T cell clonality in common variable immunodeficiency. Points from the study as a whole: In common variable immunodeficiency, TCR beta chains reportedly carried fewer deletions and N-nucleotide insertions.

The CDR3 sequence is 15 residues long. V dropped 0 bases and J dropped 7 bases, with 15 bases sitting between them. Germline V CDR1 and CDR2: KGHSH, LQKENI. Generated by immunoSEQ multiplex PCR, the TCRdb table keeps only in-frame clones and is missing some. In total the sample includes about 34,000 clones, none of them seen once. This clone came up many times. The antigen remains unidentified. Read data end 3 residues before the CDR3 end; the end is taken from the germline J gene. This chain joins TRBV18 and TRBJ2-5; D is possibly TRBD2 (6 bases). What was sequenced was peripheral blood mononuclear cells. The sequence was obtained from a human donor with common variable immunodeficiency. CDR3 bases read: TGTGCCAGCTCACCACCCGGCGGGGTGGCGGGGACC. This gives the protein CASSPPGGVAGT. The complete CDR3 reads CASSPPGGVAGTQYF.